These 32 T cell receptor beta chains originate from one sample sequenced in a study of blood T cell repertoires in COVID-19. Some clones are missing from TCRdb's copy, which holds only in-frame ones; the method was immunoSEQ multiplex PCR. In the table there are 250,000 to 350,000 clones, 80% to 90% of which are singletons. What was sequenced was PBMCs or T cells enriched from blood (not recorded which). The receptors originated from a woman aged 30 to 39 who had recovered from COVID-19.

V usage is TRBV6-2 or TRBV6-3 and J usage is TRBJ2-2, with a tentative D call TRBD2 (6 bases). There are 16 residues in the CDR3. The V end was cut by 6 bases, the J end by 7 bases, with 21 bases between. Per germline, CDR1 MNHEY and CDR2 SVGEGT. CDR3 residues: CASSEVLASWSGELFF. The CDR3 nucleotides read TGTGCCAGCAGCGAGGTCCTAGCGTCCTGGAGCGGGGAGCTGTTTTTT.

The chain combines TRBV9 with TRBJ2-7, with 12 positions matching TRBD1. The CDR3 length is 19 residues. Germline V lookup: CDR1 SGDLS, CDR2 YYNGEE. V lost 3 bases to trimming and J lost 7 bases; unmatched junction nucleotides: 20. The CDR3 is CASSDQGQGAIATVGEQYF. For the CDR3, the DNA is TGTGCCAGCAGCGATCAGGGACAGGGGGCAATCGCGACAGTGGGAGAGCAGTACTTC. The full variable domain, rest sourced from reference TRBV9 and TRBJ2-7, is DSGVTQTPKHLITATGQRVTLRCSPRSGDLSVYWYQQSLDQGLQFLIQYYNGEERAKGNILERFSAQQFPDLHSELNLSSLELGDSALYFCASSDQGQGAIATVGEQYFGPGTRLTVT.

DNA for the CDR3: TGCGCCAGCAGCTTGGCCTCGGGGAGCTCTGGAAACACCATATATTTT. Amino acids: CASSLASGSSGNTIYF. The chain uses TRBV5-1 and TRBJ1-3; D uncertain. The germline gives CDR1 SGHRS, CDR2 YFSETQ. V dropped 0 bases and J dropped 0 bases, with 10 bases sitting between them. The CDR3 length is 16 residues.

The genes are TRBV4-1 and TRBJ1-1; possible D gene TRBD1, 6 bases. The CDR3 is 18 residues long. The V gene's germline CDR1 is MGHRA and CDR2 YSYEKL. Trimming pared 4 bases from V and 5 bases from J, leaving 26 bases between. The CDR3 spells CASSLLSLYTGRETEAFF. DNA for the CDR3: TGCGCCAGCAGCCTACTATCATTATACACAGGGAGGGAAACTGAAGCTTTCTTT.

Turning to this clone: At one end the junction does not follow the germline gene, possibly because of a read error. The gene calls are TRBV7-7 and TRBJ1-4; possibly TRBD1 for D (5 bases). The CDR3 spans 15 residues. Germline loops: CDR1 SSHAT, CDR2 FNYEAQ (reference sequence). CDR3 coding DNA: TGTGCTAGCAGCCCCGGAGCTGGGGGGGGTGAAAAACTGTTTTTT. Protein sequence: CASSPGAGGGEKLFF.

The CDR3: CASSLNPGTESGNTIYF. DNA of the CDR3: TGCGCCAGCAGCCTAAATCCCGGGACAGAGTCTGGAAACACCATATATTTT. The J gene is TRBJ1-3, the V gene TRBV4-3; the match to TRBD1 covers 7 bases. Germline-derived CDR1 and CDR2 are LGHNA and YSLEER. The CDR3 totals 17 residues. The junction had 10 bases not matched to a gene; V was cut back by 4 bases and J by 1 base.

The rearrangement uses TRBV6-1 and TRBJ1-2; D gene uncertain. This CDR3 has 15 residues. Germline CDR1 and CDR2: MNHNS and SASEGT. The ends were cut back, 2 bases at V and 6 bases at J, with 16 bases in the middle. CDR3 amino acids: CASSELRPGDHGYTF. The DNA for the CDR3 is TGTGCCAGCAGTGAACTCCGACCCGGGGATCATGGCTACACCTTC.

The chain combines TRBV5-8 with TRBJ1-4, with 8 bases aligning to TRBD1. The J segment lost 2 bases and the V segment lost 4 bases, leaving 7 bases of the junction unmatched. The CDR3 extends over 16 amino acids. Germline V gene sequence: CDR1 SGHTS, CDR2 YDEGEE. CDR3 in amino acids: CASSQGQGFTNEKLFF. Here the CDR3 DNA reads TGTGCCAGCAGCCAAGGACAGGGCTTTACTAATGAAAAACTGTTTTTT.

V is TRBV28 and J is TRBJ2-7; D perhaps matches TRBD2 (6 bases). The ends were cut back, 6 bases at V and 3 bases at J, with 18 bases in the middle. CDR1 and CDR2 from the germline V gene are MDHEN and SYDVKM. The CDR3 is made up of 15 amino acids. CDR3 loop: CASSRTGGYGYEQYF. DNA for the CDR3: TGTGCCAGCAGCCGAACTGGAGGGTATGGCTACGAGCAGTACTTC. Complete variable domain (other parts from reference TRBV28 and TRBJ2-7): DVKVTQSSRYLVKRTGEKVFLECVQDMDHENMFWYRQDPGLGLRLIYFSYDVKMKEKGDIPEGYSVSREKKERFSLILESASTNQTSMYLCASSRTGGYGYEQYFGPGTRLTVT.

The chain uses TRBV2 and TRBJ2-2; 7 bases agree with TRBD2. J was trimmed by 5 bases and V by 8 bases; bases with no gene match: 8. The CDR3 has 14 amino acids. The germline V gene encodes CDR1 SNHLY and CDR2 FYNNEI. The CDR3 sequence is CASLPGRGTGELFF. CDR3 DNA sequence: TGTGCCAGCCTACCCGGGCGGGGGACCGGGGAGCTGTTTTTT.

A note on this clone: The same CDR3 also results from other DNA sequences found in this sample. The DNA for the CDR3 is TGTGCCAGCAGTCCGAGCTCCTACGAGCAGTACTTC. This encodes CASSPSSYEQYF. V and J are TRBV12-3 or TRBV12-4 and TRBJ2-7, with D hard to call. CDR3 length equals 12 residues. V lost 5 bases and J 0 bases, leaving 5 bases between the germline ends.

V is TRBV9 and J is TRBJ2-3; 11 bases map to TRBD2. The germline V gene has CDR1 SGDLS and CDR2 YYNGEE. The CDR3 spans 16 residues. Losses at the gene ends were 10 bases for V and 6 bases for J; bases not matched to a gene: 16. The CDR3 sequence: CASNSLSGGGPDTQYF. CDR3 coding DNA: TGTGCCTCTAACAGTCTTAGCGGGGGGGGCCCCGATACGCAGTATTTT.

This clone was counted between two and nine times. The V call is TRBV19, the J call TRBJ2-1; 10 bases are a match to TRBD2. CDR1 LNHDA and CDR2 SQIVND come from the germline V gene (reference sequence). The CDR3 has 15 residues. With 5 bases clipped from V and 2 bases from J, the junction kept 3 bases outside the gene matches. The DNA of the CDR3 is TGTGCCAGTAGTCCCCTAGCGGGGGCCTACAATGAGCAGTTCTTC. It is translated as CASSPLAGAYNEQFF.

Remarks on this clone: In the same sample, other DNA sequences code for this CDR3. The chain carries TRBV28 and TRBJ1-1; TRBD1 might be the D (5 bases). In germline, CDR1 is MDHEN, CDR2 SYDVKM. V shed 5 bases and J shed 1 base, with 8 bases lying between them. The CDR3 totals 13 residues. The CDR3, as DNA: TGTGCCAGCAGTCCCGGACAGAACACTGAAGCTTTCTTT. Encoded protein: CASSPGQNTEAFF.

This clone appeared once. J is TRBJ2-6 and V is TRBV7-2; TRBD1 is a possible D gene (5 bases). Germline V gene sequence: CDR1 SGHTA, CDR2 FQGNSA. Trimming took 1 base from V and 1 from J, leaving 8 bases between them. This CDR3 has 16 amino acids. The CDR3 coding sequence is TGTGCCAGCAGCTTAGAGGCAGGGTCTGGGGCCAACGTCCTGACTTTC. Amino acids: CASSLEAGSGANVLTF.

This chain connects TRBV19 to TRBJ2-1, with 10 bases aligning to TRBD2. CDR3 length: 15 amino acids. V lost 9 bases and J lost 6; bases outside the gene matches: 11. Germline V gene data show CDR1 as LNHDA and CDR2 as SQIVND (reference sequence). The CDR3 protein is CASLGRKRGGNEQFF. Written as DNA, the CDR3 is TGTGCCAGCCTAGGGCGGAAGCGGGGGGGCAATGAGCAGTTCTTC.

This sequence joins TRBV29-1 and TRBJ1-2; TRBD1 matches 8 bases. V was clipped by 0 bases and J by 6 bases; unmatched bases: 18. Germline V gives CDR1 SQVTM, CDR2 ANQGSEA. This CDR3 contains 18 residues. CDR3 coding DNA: TGCAGCGTTGAAGAAGGTCTAGGTTTTGTACAGGGGGTGAATGGCTACACCTTC. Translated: CSVEEGLGFVQGVNGYTF.

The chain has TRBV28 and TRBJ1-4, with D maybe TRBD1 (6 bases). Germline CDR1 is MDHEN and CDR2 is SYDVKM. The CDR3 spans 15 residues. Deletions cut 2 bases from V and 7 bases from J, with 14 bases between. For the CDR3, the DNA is TGTGCCAGCAGTTTAATCCAGGGGAGAAGTGAAAAACTGTTTTTT. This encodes CASSLIQGRSEKLFF. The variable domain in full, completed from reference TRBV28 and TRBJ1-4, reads DVKVTQSSRYLVKRTGEKVFLECVQDMDHENMFWYRQDPGLGLRLIYFSYDVKMKEKGDIPEGYSVSREKKERFSLILESASTNQTSMYLCASSLIQGRSEKLFFGSGTQLSVL.

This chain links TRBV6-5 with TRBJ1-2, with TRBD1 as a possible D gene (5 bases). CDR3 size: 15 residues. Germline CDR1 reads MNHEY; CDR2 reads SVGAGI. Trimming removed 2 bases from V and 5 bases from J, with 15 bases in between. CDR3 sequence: CASSYRPQGTYGYTF. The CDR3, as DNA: TGTGCCAGCAGTTACCGGCCCCAGGGCACTTATGGCTACACCTTC.

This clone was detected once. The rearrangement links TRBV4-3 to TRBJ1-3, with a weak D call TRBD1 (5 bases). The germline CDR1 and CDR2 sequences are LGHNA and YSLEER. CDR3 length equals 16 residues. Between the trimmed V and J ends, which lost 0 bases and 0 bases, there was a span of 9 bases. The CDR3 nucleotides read TGCGCCAGCAGCCAAGAGGTCGGGGGCTCTGGAAACACCATATATTTT. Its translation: CASSQEVGGSGNTIYF.

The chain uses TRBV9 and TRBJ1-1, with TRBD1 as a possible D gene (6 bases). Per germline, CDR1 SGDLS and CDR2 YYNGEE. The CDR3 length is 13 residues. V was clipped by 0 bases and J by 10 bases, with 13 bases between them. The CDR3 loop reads CASSVGTAGGAFF. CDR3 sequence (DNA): TGTGCCAGCAGCGTAGGGACAGCGGGGGGAGCTTTCTTT.

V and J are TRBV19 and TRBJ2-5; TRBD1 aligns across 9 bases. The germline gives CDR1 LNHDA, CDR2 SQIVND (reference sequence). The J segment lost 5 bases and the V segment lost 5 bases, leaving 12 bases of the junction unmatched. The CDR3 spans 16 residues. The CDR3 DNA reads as TGTGCCAGTAGTCCAGGACAGGGGATGTTGACGGAGACCCAGTACTTC. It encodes CASSPGQGMLTETQYF.

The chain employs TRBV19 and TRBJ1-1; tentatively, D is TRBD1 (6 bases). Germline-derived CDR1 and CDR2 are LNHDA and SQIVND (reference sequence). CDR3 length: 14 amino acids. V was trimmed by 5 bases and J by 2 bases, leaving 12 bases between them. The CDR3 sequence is CASSPRQENTEAFF. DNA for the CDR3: TGTGCCAGTAGTCCCAGACAGGAAAACACTGAAGCTTTCTTT.

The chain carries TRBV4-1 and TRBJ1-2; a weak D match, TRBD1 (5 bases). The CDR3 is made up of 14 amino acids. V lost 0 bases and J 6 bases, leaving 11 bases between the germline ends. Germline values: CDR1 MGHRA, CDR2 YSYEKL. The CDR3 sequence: CASSQDLWGDGYTF. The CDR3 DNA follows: TGCGCCAGCAGCCAAGATTTGTGGGGGGATGGCTACACCTTC.

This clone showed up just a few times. The CDR3 nucleotides read TGTGCCAGCAGCCACACCACAGGGGGTACTGAAGCTTTCTTT. Encoded protein: CASSHTTGGTEAFF. This chain uses TRBV3-1 (or the pseudogene TRBV3-2) with TRBJ1-1; 8 nucleotides agree with TRBD1. The trim removed 3 bases at V and 5 bases at J, leaving 5 bases unmatched. Germline values: CDR1 LGHDT, CDR2 YNNKEL (reference sequence). This CDR3 spans 14 amino acids.

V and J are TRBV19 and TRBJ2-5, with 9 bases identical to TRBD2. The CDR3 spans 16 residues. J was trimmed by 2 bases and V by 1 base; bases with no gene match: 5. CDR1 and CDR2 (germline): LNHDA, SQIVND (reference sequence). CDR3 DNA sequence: TGTGCCAGTAGTATAGGAGGCGGGGGGGCTCAAGAGACCCAGTACTTC. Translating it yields CASSIGGGGAQETQYF.

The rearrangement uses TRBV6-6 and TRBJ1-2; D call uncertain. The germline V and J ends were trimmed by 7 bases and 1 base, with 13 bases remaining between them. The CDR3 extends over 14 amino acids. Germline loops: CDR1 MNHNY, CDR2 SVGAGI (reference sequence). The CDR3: CASTTAESNYGYTF. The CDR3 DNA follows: TGTGCCAGCACCACCGCGGAGAGTAACTATGGCTACACCTTC.

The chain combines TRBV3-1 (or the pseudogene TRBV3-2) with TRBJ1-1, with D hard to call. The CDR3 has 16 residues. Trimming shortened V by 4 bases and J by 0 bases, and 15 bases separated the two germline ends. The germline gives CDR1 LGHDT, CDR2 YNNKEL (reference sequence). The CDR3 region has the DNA TGTGCCAGCAGCCGGACTGGCCTACTAATGAACACTGAAGCTTTCTTT. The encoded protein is CASSRTGLLMNTEAFF.

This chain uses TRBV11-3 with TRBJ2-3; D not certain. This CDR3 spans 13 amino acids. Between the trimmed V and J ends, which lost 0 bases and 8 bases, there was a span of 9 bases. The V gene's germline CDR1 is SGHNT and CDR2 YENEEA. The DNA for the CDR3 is TGTGCCAGCAGCTTAGAACATGAGGCTACGCAGTATTTT. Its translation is CASSLEHEATQYF.

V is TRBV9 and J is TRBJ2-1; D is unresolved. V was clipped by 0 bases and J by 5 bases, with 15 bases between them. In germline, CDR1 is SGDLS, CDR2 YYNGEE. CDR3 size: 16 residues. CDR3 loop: CASSVGAVTPNNEQFF. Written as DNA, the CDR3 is TGTGCCAGCAGCGTAGGGGCAGTTACACCCAACAATGAGCAGTTCTTC.

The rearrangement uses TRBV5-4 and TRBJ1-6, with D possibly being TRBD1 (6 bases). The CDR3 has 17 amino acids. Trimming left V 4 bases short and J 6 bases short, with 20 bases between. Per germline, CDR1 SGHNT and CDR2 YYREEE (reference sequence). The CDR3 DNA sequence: TGTGCCAGCAGCCCTGAATCGACAGGACGGGGTAATTCACCCCTCCACTTT. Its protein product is CASSPESTGRGNSPLHF.

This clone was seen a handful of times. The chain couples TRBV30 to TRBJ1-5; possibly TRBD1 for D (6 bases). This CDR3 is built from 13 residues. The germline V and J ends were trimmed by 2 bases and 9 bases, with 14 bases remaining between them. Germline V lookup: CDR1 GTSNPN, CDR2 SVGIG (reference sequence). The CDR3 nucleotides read TGTGCCTGGAGTACCACAGGGTGGTCGCCCCAGCATTTT. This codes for CAWSTTGWSPQHF.